This T cell receptor (beta chain) is from a study of tissue T cells after allogeneic stem cell transplantation. The V gene's germline CDR1 is SEHNR and CDR2 FQNEAQ (reference sequence). The length of the CDR3 is 14 residues. After removal of 3 bases from V and 11 bases from J, the junction contained 10 bases not matched to a gene. Profiling relied on immunoSEQ multiplex PCR, and the TCRdb table lists in-frame clones only, not all of them. The sample includes around 6,300 clones, nearly 70% of them seen just once. The TCR sequence derives from a woman between 18 and 49 years old with breast cancer. This sequence joins TRBV7-9 and TRBJ2-1, with 7 bases aligning to TRBD2. Material: tissue from the rectum, obtained at autopsy. CDR3 amino acids: CASSFDNGGLKQFF. CDR3 nucleotide sequence: TGTGCCAGCAGCTTCGATAACGGGGGACTAAAGCAGTTCTTC.